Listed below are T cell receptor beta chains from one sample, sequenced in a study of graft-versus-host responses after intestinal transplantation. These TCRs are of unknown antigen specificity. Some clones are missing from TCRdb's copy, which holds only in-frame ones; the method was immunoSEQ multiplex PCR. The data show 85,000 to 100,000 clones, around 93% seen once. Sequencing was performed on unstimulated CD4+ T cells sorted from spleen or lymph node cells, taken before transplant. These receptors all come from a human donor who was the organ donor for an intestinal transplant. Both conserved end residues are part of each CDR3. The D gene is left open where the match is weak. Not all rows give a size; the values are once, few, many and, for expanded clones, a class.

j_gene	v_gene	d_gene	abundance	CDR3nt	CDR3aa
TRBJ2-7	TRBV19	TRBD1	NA	TGTGCCAGTAGTATGGGGACAGGGGCCTACGAGCAGTACTTC	CASSMGTGAYEQYF
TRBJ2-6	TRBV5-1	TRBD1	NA	TGCGCCAGCAGCTTGTTTGGGGACAGGGAAGCGGGGGCCAACGTCCTGACTTTC	CASSLFGDREAGANVLTF
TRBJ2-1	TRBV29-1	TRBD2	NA	TGCAGCGTTCCCATATGGGCTAGCGGGGCCGGCAATGAGCAGTTCTTC	CSVPIWASGAGNEQFF
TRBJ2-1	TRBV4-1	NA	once	TGCGCCAGCAGCCAAGTTTGGGGGCGCGGGGGACGCTCCTACAATGAGCAGTTCTTC	CASSQVWGRGGRSYNEQFF
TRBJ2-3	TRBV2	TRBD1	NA	TGTGCCAGCAGTGGGACAGGGAGAAGCACAGATACGCAGTATTTT	CASSGTGRSTDTQYF
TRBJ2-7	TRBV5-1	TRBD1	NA	TGCGCCAGCAGCTACCGGACAGGGAACTACGAGCAGTACTTC	CASSYRTGNYEQYF
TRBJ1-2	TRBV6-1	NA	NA	TGTGCCAGCAGTGGACTAAATCCTCCGGGCCTCGGAGGCTACACCTTC	CASSGLNPPGLGGYTF
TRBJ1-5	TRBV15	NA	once	TGTGCCACCAGCAGAGTGTCCGATCAGCCCCAGCATTTT	CATSRVSDQPQHF
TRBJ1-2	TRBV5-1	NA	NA	TGCGCCAGCAGCTTAGCAGGACAAAACTATGGCTACACCTTC	CASSLAGQNYGYTF
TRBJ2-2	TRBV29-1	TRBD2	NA	TGCAGCGTTTTATTGGCGGGAGGGGCCGGGGAGCTGTTTTTT	CSVLLAGGAGELFF
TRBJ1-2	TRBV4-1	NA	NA	TGCGCCAGCAGCCGTCAGGACTCCTATGGCTACACCTTC	CASSRQDSYGYTF
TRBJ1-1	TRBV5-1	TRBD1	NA	TGCGCCAGCAGCCCTCCGGACAGGGTGAACACTGAAGCTTTCTTT	CASSPPDRVNTEAFF
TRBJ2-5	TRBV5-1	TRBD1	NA	TGCGCCAGCAGCCCGGGACAGGGCCAAGAGACCCAGTACTTC	CASSPGQGQETQYF
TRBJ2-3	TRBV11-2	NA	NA	TGTGCCAGCAGCGAGGGCTTAACAGATACGCAGTATTTT	CASSEGLTDTQYF
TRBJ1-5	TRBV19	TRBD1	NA	TGTGCCAGTAGTTTTCCCGGGACAGGGGGCGGCAATCAGCCCCAGCATTTT	CASSFPGTGGGNQPQHF
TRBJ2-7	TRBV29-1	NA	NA	TGCAGCGTTGAACTGGCAGGCCCCTACGAGCAGTACTTC	CSVELAGPYEQYF
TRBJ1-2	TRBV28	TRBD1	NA	TGTGCCAGCTCCGAAGGGGGCCGGGAATATGGCTACACCTTC	CASSEGGREYGYTF
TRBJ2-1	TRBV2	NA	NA	TGTGCCAGCAGTCGCGGCAGCGGCTCGGTGCGCTCCTACAATGAGCAGTTCTTC	CASSRGSGSVRSYNEQFF
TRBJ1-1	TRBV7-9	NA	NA	TGTGCCAGCAGCCCGACCACAGGGAAAACTGAAGCTTTCTTT	CASSPTTGKTEAFF
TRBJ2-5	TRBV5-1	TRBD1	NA	TGCGCCAGCAGCCCCGCACTTCGGACAGGGTCGGGTTCCCAAGAGACCCAGTACTTC	CASSPALRTGSGSQETQYF
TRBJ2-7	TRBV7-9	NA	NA	TGTGCCAGCAGCTTAAGTGGGGCGGCGTCCTCCTACGAGCAGTACTTC	CASSLSGAASSYEQYF
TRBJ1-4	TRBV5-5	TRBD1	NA	TGTGCCAGCAGCTTTCAGGGGGCAACTAATGAAAAACTGTTTTTT	CASSFQGATNEKLFF
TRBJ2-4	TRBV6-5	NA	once	TGTGCCAGCAGCTCAAGGGAGATAGCCAAAAACATTCAGTACTTC	CASSSREIAKNIQYF
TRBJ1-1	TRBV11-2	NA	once	TGTGCCAGCAGCCGCCAGGGAGGCCAAGCTTTCTTT	CASSRQGGQAFF
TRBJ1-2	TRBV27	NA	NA	TGTGCCAGCAGTTTATCGATTTCGGCAGGGTCCTATGGCTACACCTTC	CASSLSISAGSYGYTF
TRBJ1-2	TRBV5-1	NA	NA	TGCGCCAGCAGCTTGGGGCAGTCGGGCTACACCTTC	CASSLGQSGYTF
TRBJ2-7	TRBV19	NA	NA	TGTGCCAGTAGTCCTTCTGCGGCCGACTCCTACGAGCAGTACTTC	CASSPSAADSYEQYF
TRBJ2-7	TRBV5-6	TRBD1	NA	TGTGCCAGCAGCCCGGACAGGGTATCCTACGAGCAGTACTTC	CASSPDRVSYEQYF
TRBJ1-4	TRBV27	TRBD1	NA	TGTGCCAGCAGTTTATCTGGCAGGGGGGATGCAACTAATGAAAAACTGTTTTTT	CASSLSGRGDATNEKLFF
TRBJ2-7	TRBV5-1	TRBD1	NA	TGCGCCAGCAGCTTCGGGACAGACCTTTACGAGCAGTACTTC	CASSFGTDLYEQYF
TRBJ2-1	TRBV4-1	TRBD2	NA	TGCGCCAGCAGCCAAGGCGGGACTAGCGGGAGACGCTCCTACAATGAGCAGTTCTTC	CASSQGGTSGRRSYNEQFF
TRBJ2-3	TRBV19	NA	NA	TGTGCCAGTAGCTCCACCGGGAGTCTCGGGACGCAGTATTTT	CASSSTGSLGTQYF